These 28 T cell receptor beta chains were all obtained from the same sample, sequenced in a study of cytomegalovirus exposure and HLA in healthy donors. The table came from immunoSEQ multiplex PCR; TCRdb's copy has only in-frame clones and leaves some out. The sample consists of 150,000 to 200,000 clones, 85% to 90% of them appearing once. Sequences were obtained from PBMCs. Every receptor here comes from a man aged 18 to 30 in good health and CMV-seropositive.

The chain is built from TRBV9 and TRBJ2-7, with TRBD1 identical over 12 bases. V trimming: 0 bases; J trimming: 5 bases; junction bases outside the gene matches: 6. The CDR3 runs to 16 residues. Germline V gene data show CDR1 as SGDLS and CDR2 as YYNGEE. CDR3 sequence (DNA): TGTGCCAGCAGCGTAGCGGGGGGACAGGGGGCCCACGAGCAGTACTTC. Translating gives CASSVAGGQGAHEQYF.

The chain has TRBV7-9 and TRBJ2-3; 9 bases are shared with TRBD2. The CDR3 is 16 amino acids. Trimming at V came to 4 bases and at J to 0 bases, leaving 5 bases not matched to a gene. Per the germline V gene, CDR1 is SEHNR and CDR2 is FQNEAQ (reference sequence). The CDR3: CASSSVAGASTDTQYF. CDR3 nucleotides: TGTGCCAGCAGCTCCGTAGCGGGAGCTAGCACAGATACGCAGTATTTT.

The chain carries TRBV5-1 and TRBJ2-1, with D tentatively TRBD2 (6 bases). The CDR3 covers 18 residues. CDR1 and CDR2 (germline): SGHRS, YFSETQ. Trimming cost V 6 bases and J 8 bases, with 30 bases left between them. The CDR3 coding sequence is TGCGCCAGCAAAGCACAGCCCGCCGGGACTGGCATGTGGGATGAGCAGTTCTTC. Protein: CASKAQPAGTGMWDEQFF.

This clone was seen ten or more times. This chain connects TRBV6-1 to TRBJ2-1; D unclear. The V gene lost 4 bases and the J gene lost 5 bases, with 9 bases spanning the gap. This CDR3 comprises 13 residues. Germline V CDR1 and CDR2: MNHNS, SASEGT. CDR3 sequence (DNA): TGTGCCAGCAGTGCGCAGGCACACAATGAGCAGTTCTTC. Amino acids: CASSAQAHNEQFF.

The rearrangement links TRBV19 to TRBJ2-7; 10 bases are shared with TRBD2. J lost 6 bases, V lost 6 bases, and 14 bases had no gene match. The V gene's germline CDR1 is LNHDA and CDR2 SQIVND (reference sequence). This CDR3 contains 16 residues. CDR3 sequence (DNA): TGTGCCAGTAGCTTGACCCATCCGGGACTAGCGAGCGAGCAGTACTTC. As protein: CASSLTHPGLASEQYF.

The table lists this clone with a count of one. The CDR3 spells CASSLGTGGSAYYGYTF. The CDR3 DNA is TGTGCCAGCAGTTTGGGAACTGGAGGAAGTGCCTACTATGGCTACACCTTC. The J gene is TRBJ1-2, the V gene TRBV28; no reliable D call. Germline V lookup: CDR1 MDHEN, CDR2 SYDVKM. The CDR3 contains 17 residues. Trimming left V 3 bases short and J 3 bases short, with 20 bases between.

The CDR3 bases are TGTGCCAGCAGCTCCGCCGGGGGGGGCACTGAAGCTTTCTTT. The encoded protein is CASSSAGGGTEAFF. The rearrangement links TRBV5-4 to TRBJ1-1, with D possibly TRBD1 on 5 matching bases. The germline CDR1 and CDR2 sequences are SGHNT and YYREEE (reference sequence). The CDR3 is 14 amino acids. Trimming shortened V by 3 bases and J by 4 bases, and 13 bases separated the two germline ends.

This clone showed up just once. This chain joins TRBV19 and TRBJ1-5; 9 nucleotides agree with TRBD1. Germline loops: CDR1 LNHDA, CDR2 SQIVND (reference sequence). Germline trimming cut 5 bases from V and 4 bases from J; bases unmatched to any gene: 3. The CDR3 loop spans 14 amino acids. This CDR3 reads CASSLGQGNQPQHF. DNA for the CDR3: TGTGCCAGTAGTTTGGGACAGGGAAATCAGCCCCAGCATTTT.

The chain links TRBV27 to TRBJ2-7; 8 bases fit TRBD2. CDR1 MNHEY and CDR2 SMNVEV come from the germline V gene (reference sequence). CDR3 size: 16 residues. Unmatched junction bases numbered 11, after V lost 6 bases and J lost 1 base. CDR3 sequence: CASSTYRSGRSYEQYF. In DNA, the CDR3 is TGTGCCAGCAGCACATATAGAAGCGGGAGATCCTACGAGCAGTACTTC.

The chain recombines TRBV7-2 with TRBJ2-1; TRBD1 might be the D (5 bases). The V gene's germline CDR1 is SGHTA and CDR2 FQGNSA. The V gene lost 4 bases and the J gene lost 12 bases, with 22 bases spanning the gap. The CDR3 has 15 residues. CDR3: CASSSQSVGLGPQFF. In DNA form, the CDR3 reads TGTGCCAGCAGCTCCCAATCTGTAGGTTTGGGGCCGCAGTTCTTC.

The chain links TRBV2 to TRBJ2-7; D perhaps matches TRBD1 (5 bases). The CDR3 is made up of 15 amino acids. Germline lookup yields CDR1 SNHLY and CDR2 FYNNEI. Trimming cost V 2 bases and J 5 bases, with 16 bases left between them. The CDR3 DNA reads as TGTGCCAGCAGTGAACCTAAGAGTGCGACAGACGAGCAGTACTTC. This translates into CASSEPKSATDEQYF.

The gene calls are TRBV7-9 and TRBJ1-4; 9 bases are shared with TRBD1. The V and J ends lost 1 base and 5 bases, in that order; junction bases with no gene match: 2. In germline, CDR1 is SEHNR, CDR2 FQNEAQ (reference sequence). This CDR3 region has 15 residues. The CDR3 is CASSLGDRANEKLFF. The DNA of the CDR3 is TGTGCCAGCAGCTTAGGGGACAGGGCAAATGAAAAACTGTTTTTT.

CDR3 sequence reads: CASIAGAGELFF. As DNA, the CDR3 is TGTGCCAGCATAGCGGGAGCCGGGGAGCTGTTTTTT. The chain links TRBV6-1 to TRBJ2-2; 9 positions agree with TRBD2. Germline V gene lookup returns CDR1 MNHNS and CDR2 SASEGT. The V gene end was trimmed by 7 bases and the J gene end by 6 bases; junction bases not matched to a gene: 0. The CDR3 sequence is 12 residues long.

This chain connects TRBV5-1 to TRBJ1-1; 8 bases align to TRBD1. V gave up 5 bases and J gave up 4 bases; unmatched junction bases: 7. The CDR3 spans 14 residues. CDR1 and CDR2 (germline): SGHRS, YFSETQ. The CDR3 sequence is CASRVQGEGTEAFF. The CDR3, as DNA: TGCGCCAGCAGGGTACAGGGGGAGGGCACTGAAGCTTTCTTT.

DNA of the CDR3: TGTGCCTGGAATGACGGGATCAACGAGCAGTACTTC. This codes for CAWNDGINEQYF. This chain links TRBV30 with TRBJ2-7; perhaps TRBD2 as D (5 bases). This CDR3 region has 12 residues. The ends were cut back, 4 bases at V and 5 bases at J, with 12 bases in the middle. Germline V gene data show CDR1 as GTSNPN and CDR2 as SVGIG (reference sequence).

CDR3 in DNA: TGTGCCAGCAGCGTAGGATCTAGCGGGAGAAGACTGTTAGAGACCCAGTACTTC. Amino acids: CASSVGSSGRRLLETQYF. The rearrangement links TRBV9 to TRBJ2-5; TRBD2 matches 10 bases. This CDR3 region has 18 residues. V trimming: 0 bases; J trimming: 4 bases; junction bases outside the gene matches: 12. The V gene's germline CDR1 is SGDLS and CDR2 YYNGEE.

The chain recombines TRBV6-1 with TRBJ1-1; D call uncertain. The germline V and J ends were trimmed by 2 bases and 11 bases, with 12 bases remaining between them. Germline CDR1 and CDR2: MNHNS and SASEGT. The length of the CDR3 is 12 residues. CDR3 DNA: TGTGCCAGCAGTGAATCGAGGATTGATGCTTTCTTT. This codes for CASSESRIDAFF.

This clone was seen only once. The rearrangement links TRBV7-3 to TRBJ2-3, with 7 bases matching TRBD1. The V gene end was trimmed by 5 bases and the J gene end by 4 bases; junction bases not matched to a gene: 6. The germline V gene encodes CDR1 SGHTA and CDR2 FQGTGA. The length of the CDR3 is 14 residues. The CDR3 sequence is CASSQTGLADTQYF. CDR3 DNA: TGTGCCAGCAGCCAGACAGGGTTGGCAGATACGCAGTATTTT.

This rearrangement joins TRBV4-1 to TRBJ1-1; no clear D. Germline-derived CDR1 and CDR2 are MGHRA and YSYEKL. Trimming removed 0 bases from V and 8 bases from J, with 10 bases in between. The CDR3 has 13 residues. CDR3 region: CASSQDVGSEAFF. The CDR3 DNA sequence: TGCGCCAGCAGCCAAGATGTCGGGTCGGAAGCTTTCTTT.

This chain joins TRBV6-1 and TRBJ2-7; TRBD2 matches at 11 bases. V shed 8 bases and J 5 bases; nucleotides not matched to a gene: 8. This CDR3 is built from 14 residues. Looked up from germline, CDR1 is MNHNS and CDR2 is SASEGT. In DNA form, the CDR3 reads TGTGCCAGCGGAAGACTAGCGGGATTCGACGAGCAGTACTTC. Protein sequence: CASGRLAGFDEQYF.

The CDR3 DNA reads as TGTGCCAGCAGGATACTAGCGGGAGGGGATAGTGAGCAGTTCTTC. Protein: CASRILAGGDSEQFF. The chain carries TRBV27 and TRBJ2-1, with 13 positions matching TRBD2. V lost 6 bases to trimming and J lost 9 bases; unmatched junction nucleotides: 8. In germline, CDR1 is MNHEY, CDR2 SMNVEV (reference sequence). This CDR3 has 15 residues.

The chain joins TRBV6-1 to TRBJ2-7; tentatively, D is TRBD2 (6 bases). Germline V gene sequence: CDR1 MNHNS, CDR2 SASEGT. V dropped 3 bases and J dropped 1 base, with 10 bases sitting between them. The CDR3 totals 14 residues. Written as DNA, the CDR3 is TGTGCCAGCAGTGATCGGGGGACGTCCTACGAGCAGTACTTC. The encoded protein is CASSDRGTSYEQYF.

This clone appeared once. The rearrangement links TRBV27 to TRBJ1-2; 9 nucleotides match TRBD1. The CDR3 has 21 amino acids. The V gene's germline CDR1 is MNHEY and CDR2 SMNVEV (reference sequence). V was pared by 0 bases and J by 1 base, with 18 bases of the junction left unmatched. The CDR3 DNA reads TGTGCCAGCAGTTTATCGGGCCTCTATTTCGGGACAGGGAGCTATAACTATGGCTACACCTTC. Translation: CASSLSGLYFGTGSYNYGYTF.

The chain links TRBV5-1 to TRBJ2-2; D perhaps matches TRBD1 (5 bases). The CDR3 totals 16 residues. With 6 bases removed from V and 2 bases from J, the gap between germline ends came to 17 bases. Germline assignment: CDR1 SGHRS and CDR2 YFSETQ. CDR3 DNA: TGCGCCAGCACCAAACTCGCGACAGTTAACACCGGGGAGCTGTTTTTT. It translates to CASTKLATVNTGELFF.

This chain uses TRBV28 with TRBJ2-2; D might be TRBD2 (6 bases). The length of the CDR3 is 14 residues. Trimming shortened V by 5 bases and J by 4 bases, and 11 bases separated the two germline ends. The V gene's germline CDR1 is MDHEN and CDR2 SYDVKM. The CDR3, as DNA: TGTGCCAGCAGTATAAGGGGAGGCACCGGGGAGCTGTTTTTT. Encoded protein: CASSIRGGTGELFF.

This clone was recorded once. V gene TRBV7-6 combines with J gene TRBJ2-5; D gene uncertain. Germline V gives CDR1 SGHVS, CDR2 FNYEAQ. The CDR3 consists of 13 residues. The V end was cut by 1 base, the J end by 4 bases, with 7 bases between. The CDR3 region has the DNA TGTGCCAGCAGCTTAGGAGTCTTAGAGACCCAGTACTTC. Protein product: CASSLGVLETQYF.

In this sample, this clone turned up a few times. This rearrangement joins TRBV2 to TRBJ2-1; tentative D call: TRBD2 (6 bases). V lost 8 bases, J lost 4 bases, and 18 bases lay in between. The CDR3 covers 15 residues. CDR1 and CDR2 from the germline V gene are SNHLY and FYNNEI. CDR3 residues: CASELDRGNYNEQFF. CDR3 DNA sequence: TGTGCCAGCGAGCTTGATCGGGGGAATTACAATGAGCAGTTCTTC.

This chain joins TRBV7-6 and TRBJ2-7; 10 bases align to TRBD2. V lost 5 bases and J lost 0; bases outside the gene matches: 4. The CDR3 has 15 amino acids. The V gene's germline CDR1 is SGHVS and CDR2 FNYEAQ. CDR3 coding DNA: TGTGCCAGCAGCCCCGTAGCGGGAGGCTCCTACGAGCAGTACTTC. This gives the protein CASSPVAGGSYEQYF. Based on the CDR3 plus reference TRBV7-6 and TRBJ2-7, the full variable domain is GAGVSQSPRYKVTKRGQDVALRCDPISGHVSLYWYRQALGQGPEFLTYFNYEAQQDKSGLPNDRFSAERPEGSISTLTIQRTEQRDSAMYRCASSPVAGGSYEQYFGPGTRLTVT.